Listed here are 24 T cell receptor beta chains from one sample, sequenced in a study of T cell responses to AZD1222 COVID-19 vaccine. Clones were sequenced by immunoSEQ multiplex PCR, and TCRdb holds only the in-frame ones, with some missing. The sample records around 200,000 clones, about 91% being singletons. The sequencing here drew on peripheral blood, taken on day 0 of AZD1222 vaccination. Receptors originate from an adult in good health.

This clone was seen a single time. This chain links TRBV27 with TRBJ2-1, with a weak D call TRBD2 (5 bases). Germline values: CDR1 MNHEY, CDR2 SMNVEV (reference sequence). This CDR3 region has 15 residues. V dropped 4 bases and J dropped 4 bases, with 14 bases sitting between them. Here the CDR3 reads CASSSPQRGYNEQFF. DNA of the CDR3: TGTGCCAGCAGTTCCCCCCAGAGAGGGTACAATGAGCAGTTCTTC.

The genes are TRBV5-6 and TRBJ2-7; TRBD2 matches 15 bases. Looked up from germline, CDR1 is SGHDT and CDR2 is YYEEEE. This CDR3 has 17 residues. The V segment lost 4 bases and the J segment 7 bases; nucleotides outside the gene matches: 12. This CDR3 is CASSQQPGLAGGWEQYF. CDR3 in DNA: TGTGCCAGCAGCCAGCAGCCGGGACTAGCGGGAGGTTGGGAGCAGTACTTC. Combining the CDR3 with reference TRBV5-6 and TRBJ2-7 gives the whole variable domain DAGVTQSPTHLIKTRGQQVTLRCSPKSGHDTVSWYQQALGQGPQFIFQYYEEEERQRGNFPDRFSGHQFPNYSSELNVNALLLGDSALYLCASSQQPGLAGGWEQYFGPGTRLTVT.

The rearrangement links TRBV27 to TRBJ2-7; 8 bases fit TRBD2. CDR1 and CDR2 (germline): MNHEY, SMNVEV (reference sequence). This CDR3 is built from 16 residues. With 2 bases clipped from V and 3 bases from J, the junction kept 9 bases outside the gene matches. CDR3 sequence: CASSLSGPSGFYEQYF. CDR3 bases: TGTGCCAGCAGTTTAAGTGGGCCTAGCGGGTTCTACGAGCAGTACTTC.

The table lists this clone with a count of one. The chain uses TRBV5-4 and TRBJ1-1, with a tentative D call TRBD1 (5 bases). Trimming cost V 4 bases and J 3 bases, with 13 bases left between them. This CDR3 has 14 amino acids. Germline CDR1 is SGHNT and CDR2 is YYREEE (reference sequence). The CDR3: CASSPQGPHTEAFF. The CDR3 DNA reads TGTGCCAGCAGCCCGCAGGGTCCTCACACTGAAGCTTTCTTT.

The chain joins TRBV7-3 to TRBJ2-7; TRBD1 agrees at 8 bases. This CDR3 is 15 amino acids long. The germline CDR1 and CDR2 sequences are SGHTA and FQGTGA. Germline trimming cut 7 bases from V and 3 bases from J; bases unmatched to any gene: 11. The CDR3 bases are TGTGCCAGCACTATAAAAGGAACAGGGGGCTACGAGCAGTACTTC. Translating gives CASTIKGTGGYEQYF.

The chain joins TRBV9 to TRBJ1-2; D uncertain. The CDR3 sequence is 14 residues long. V was pared by 0 bases and J by 7 bases, with 13 bases between. Germline values: CDR1 SGDLS, CDR2 YYNGEE. DNA of the CDR3: TGTGCCAGCAGCGTAGGAGGCCCTGGAGGTGGCTACACCTTC. It yields the protein CASSVGGPGGGYTF. The whole variable domain, filled in from reference TRBV9 and TRBJ1-2, reads DSGVTQTPKHLITATGQRVTLRCSPRSGDLSVYWYQQSLDQGLQFLIQYYNGEERAKGNILERFSAQQFPDLHSELNLSSLELGDSALYFCASSVGGPGGGYTFGSGTRLTVV.

The rearrangement joins TRBV19 to TRBJ2-7, with D possibly TRBD1 on 6 matching bases. Trimming removed 5 bases from V and 4 bases from J, with 12 bases in between. There are 13 residues in the CDR3. Germline V gene lookup returns CDR1 LNHDA and CDR2 SQIVND (reference sequence). The CDR3 is CASSPGDNYEQYF. The CDR3 DNA sequence: TGTGCCAGTAGTCCCGGGGACAATTACGAGCAGTACTTC.

As concerns this clone: At one of its ends the junction is not consistent with the germline gene, which may arise from a read error. This sequence joins TRBV7-7 and TRBJ2-2; 7 bases are shared with TRBD1. CDR1 SSHAT and CDR2 FNYEAQ come from the germline V gene (reference sequence). The CDR3 has 16 amino acids. CDR3 sequence (DNA): TGTGCTAGCAGCTTAGGGGGCCAGGGGAGCACCGGGGAGCTGTTTTTT. Amino acid sequence: CASSLGGQGSTGELFF.

V is TRBV6-5 and J is TRBJ2-3; TRBD2 might be the D (7 bases). The CDR3 length is 15 residues. The germline gives CDR1 MNHEY, CDR2 SVGAGI. V shed 4 bases and J shed 3 bases, with 14 bases lying between them. DNA of the CDR3: TGTGCCAGCAGTTGGAGGGGGGGGAGTACAGATACGCAGTATTTT. Its translation: CASSWRGGSTDTQYF.

This clone is a singleton in its sample. The chain has TRBV6-5 and TRBJ1-4; D unclear. This CDR3 is built from 14 residues. V gave up 10 bases and J gave up 4 bases, with 16 bases separating them. CDR1 and CDR2 (germline): MNHEY, SVGAGI. The CDR3, as DNA: TGTGCCACCACGCGATCGGTCAATAATGAAAAACTGTTTTTT. Translating gives CATTRSVNNEKLFF.

CDR3 residues: CASGLGGSGELFF. CDR3 DNA: TGTGCTAGTGGTTTAGGGGGATCCGGGGAGCTGTTTTTT. The rearrangement joins TRBV12-5 to TRBJ2-2, with a possible D match to TRBD1 (6 bases). This CDR3 is 13 amino acids long. Between the trimmed V and J ends, which lost 3 bases and 6 bases, there was a span of 8 bases. The V gene's germline CDR1 is LGHNT and CDR2 FRNRAP.

This clone was counted once. The rearrangement uses TRBV6-5 and TRBJ1-3; perhaps TRBD1 as D (5 bases). The CDR3 runs to 14 residues. Trimming removed 6 bases from V and 6 bases from J, with 15 bases in between. The germline CDR1 and CDR2 sequences are MNHEY and SVGAGI. DNA for the CDR3: TGTGCCAGCAGAGATCGGGGGGGAGCAAACACCATATATTTT. Encoded protein: CASRDRGGANTIYF.

This clone was counted only a few times. The V call is TRBV30, the J call TRBJ1-1; a possible D gene is TRBD1 (6 bases). V was shortened by 2 bases and J by 1 base, with 11 bases between the two germline ends. This CDR3 comprises 14 residues. Germline V lookup: CDR1 GTSNPN, CDR2 SVGIG (reference sequence). The CDR3 reads CAWSTGLGNTEAFF. The CDR3 region has the DNA TGTGCCTGGAGTACAGGGCTGGGGAACACTGAAGCTTTCTTT.

V gene TRBV15 combines with J gene TRBJ1-1; the D is unclear. Germline assignment: CDR1 LNHNV and CDR2 YYDKDF (reference sequence). The germline V and J ends were trimmed by 5 bases and 8 bases, with 12 bases remaining between them. The CDR3 spans 12 residues. This CDR3 reads CATSPPGREAFF. The CDR3, as DNA: TGTGCCACCAGCCCACCTGGGAGGGAAGCTTTCTTT. Full variable domain (outside the CDR3, taken from reference TRBV15 and TRBJ1-1): DAMVIQNPRYQVTQFGKPVTLSCSQTLNHNVMYWYQQKSSQAPKLLFHYYDKDFNNEADTPDNFQSRRPNTSFCFLDIRSPGLGDTAMYLCATSPPGREAFFGQGTRLTVV.

This clone appeared once. J is TRBJ2-7 and V is TRBV24-1; the D gene is possibly TRBD1 (5 bases). V shed 3 bases and J shed 2 bases, with 7 bases lying between them. The CDR3 is 13 residues long. The germline V gene has CDR1 KGHDR and CDR2 SFDVKD. CDR3 region: CATSDQGAYEQYF. CDR3 nucleotide sequence: TGTGCCACCAGTGATCAGGGCGCCTACGAGCAGTACTTC.

The gene calls are TRBV20-1 and TRBJ1-4, with D perhaps matching TRBD1 (6 bases). Germline V gene lookup returns CDR1 DFQATT and CDR2 SNEGSKA (reference sequence). The V end lost 3 bases, the J end lost 5 bases, and 13 bases lay between the germline ends. The CDR3 extends over 14 amino acids. In DNA, the CDR3 is TGCAGTGCTAGTTGGGGACAAGTAAATGAAAAACTGTTTTTT. As protein: CSASWGQVNEKLFF.

This clone was detected once. This chain joins TRBV30 and TRBJ1-1, with D tentatively TRBD1 (6 bases). Germline CDR1 GTSNPN, CDR2 SVGIG (reference sequence). The CDR3 sequence is 13 residues long. Trimming took off 0 bases at V and 1 base at J, with 6 bases between the two ends. Written as DNA, the CDR3 is TGTGCCTGGAGTGTACAGGGGAACACTGAAGCTTTCTTT. Residues: CAWSVQGNTEAFF.

In DNA form, the CDR3 reads TGTGCCAGCAGCTGGGGTGGGGGCGAAAAACTGTTTTTT. It yields the protein CASSWGGGEKLFF. The V call is TRBV5-6, the J call TRBJ1-4, with D perhaps TRBD1 (6 bases). Trimming cost V 3 bases and J 8 bases, with 11 bases left between them. The CDR3 consists of 13 residues. The germline CDR1 and CDR2 sequences are SGHDT and YYEEEE.

The chain carries TRBV5-6 and TRBJ2-7, with 7 positions matching TRBD2. CDR1 is SGHDT, CDR2 YYEEEE, per germline. The CDR3 runs to 18 residues. Trimming cost V 3 bases and J 0 bases; bases outside gene matches: 15. CDR3 sequence (DNA): TGTGCCAGCAGCTCCTTGGAGGGTCTAAGCGGGGCCTCCTACGAGCAGTACTTC. This codes for CASSSLEGLSGASYEQYF.

CDR3 coding DNA: TGTGCCAGCAGGCCGAGGACAGTACCTAATGAAAAACTGTTTTTT. It specifies CASRPRTVPNEKLFF. The chain is built from TRBV28 and TRBJ1-4; D possibly corresponds to TRBD1 (6 bases). Trimming took 6 bases from V and 3 from J, leaving 14 bases between them. The V gene's germline CDR1 is MDHEN and CDR2 SYDVKM. The CDR3 is 15 amino acids.

This chain joins TRBV9 and TRBJ2-2; no clear D gene. The CDR3 contains 16 residues. Looked up from germline, CDR1 is SGDLS and CDR2 is YYNGEE. V lost 2 bases to trimming and J lost 0 bases, with 11 bases between them. CDR3 coding DNA: TGTGCCAGCAGCGTTGCACGACGGGCGAACACCGGGGAGCTGTTTTTT. Translating it yields CASSVARRANTGELFF. Supplemented by reference TRBV9 and TRBJ2-2, the full variable domain reads DSGVTQTPKHLITATGQRVTLRCSPRSGDLSVYWYQQSLDQGLQFLIQYYNGEERAKGNILERFSAQQFPDLHSELNLSSLELGDSALYFCASSVARRANTGELFFGEGSRLTVL.

The CDR3: CASSESISASSYNEQFF. In DNA, the CDR3 is TGCGCCAGCAGTGAGTCGATATCGGCCAGCTCCTACAATGAGCAGTTCTTC. The chain is built from TRBV10-1 and TRBJ2-1; no clear D. Trimming pared 0 bases from V and 0 bases from J, leaving 12 bases between. The CDR3 sequence is 17 residues long. Germline V gene data show CDR1 as WNHNN and CDR2 as SYGVQD (reference sequence).

The gene calls are TRBV30 and TRBJ2-3; no clear D. The V end was cut by 0 bases, the J end by 4 bases, with 8 bases between. CDR3 length equals 13 residues. Per the germline V gene, CDR1 is GTSNPN and CDR2 is SVGIG (reference sequence). The CDR3 reads CAWSVGPSDTQYF. The CDR3, as DNA: TGTGCCTGGAGTGTCGGACCGTCAGATACGCAGTATTTT. Variable domain in full (rest from reference TRBV30 and TRBJ2-3): SQTIHQWPATLVQPVGSPLSLECTVEGTSNPNLYWYRQAAGRGLQLLFYSVGIGQISSEVPQNLSASRPQDRQFILSSKKLLLSDSGFYLCAWSVGPSDTQYFGPGTRLTVL.

This sequence joins TRBV7-2 and TRBJ1-2; D remains unclear. V lost 5 bases and J lost 2, with 6 bases in between. This CDR3 comprises 12 residues. Germline V gene sequence: CDR1 SGHTA, CDR2 FQGNSA. CDR3 residues: CASSIMNYGYTF. CDR3 nucleotides: TGTGCCAGCAGCATTATGAACTATGGCTACACCTTC.